The 14 T cell receptor beta chains given below trace back to one sample, sequenced in a study of Tregs in tolerant kidney transplant recipients. The nonmyeloablative bone marrow transplants came from related graft donors, with transient mixed chimerism. Some clones are missing from TCRdb's copy, which holds only in-frame ones; the method was immunoSEQ multiplex PCR. The sample records 81,000 or so clones, 91% being singletons. The sequences come from CD4+ T cells from blood (PBMCs), collected 24 months after the transplant. All receptors come from a human patient who received a combined kidney and bone marrow transplant. Some T cells may have originated in the graft donor.

The V and J genes are TRBV5-4 and TRBJ1-2; possible D gene TRBD1, 5 bases. CDR3 length: 15 amino acids. V was pared by 4 bases and J by 8 bases, with 21 bases between. The germline V gene encodes CDR1 SGHNT and CDR2 YYREEE (reference sequence). Here the CDR3 reads CASSGDSLDLSGYTF. In DNA form, the CDR3 reads TGTGCCAGCAGCGGGGACTCCCTGGATTTATCAGGCTACACCTTC. Full variable domain (rest looked up from reference TRBV5-4 and TRBJ1-2): ETGVTQSPTHLIKTRGQQVTLRCSSQSGHNTVSWYQQALGQGPQFIFQYYREEENGRGNFPPRFSGLQFPNYSSELNVNALELDDSALYLCASSGDSLDLSGYTFGSGTRLTVV.

This chain uses TRBV7-2 with TRBJ1-3, with no clear D. This CDR3 has 12 amino acids. Trimming took off 3 bases at V and 8 bases at J, with 8 bases between the two ends. Germline values: CDR1 SGHTA, CDR2 FQGNSA. CDR3 sequence: CASSLARHTIYF. As DNA, the CDR3 is TGTGCCAGCAGCTTGGCCAGGCACACCATATATTTT.

This clone showed up just once. The chain uses TRBV9 and TRBJ2-1; TRBD2 matches at 15 bases. Germline values: CDR1 SGDLS, CDR2 YYNGEE. The length of the CDR3 is 16 residues. Unmatched junction bases numbered 9, after V lost 4 bases and J lost 10 bases. CDR3 in DNA: TGTGCCAGCAGCTCGAGGACTAGCGGGAGGGCGGAGGAGCAGTTCTTC. This translates into CASSSRTSGRAEEQFF.

This clone occurred a few times. The chain couples TRBV19 to TRBJ2-1, with unresolved D. With 3 bases removed from V and 7 bases from J, the gap between germline ends came to 7 bases. CDR1 is LNHDA and CDR2 is SQIVND in the germline V gene (reference sequence). The CDR3 runs to 12 residues. The DNA for the CDR3 is TGTGCCAGTAGTATGGAGTGGAATGAGCAGTTCTTC. Protein: CASSMEWNEQFF.

CDR3 sequence: CATSSGAYEQYF. CDR3 DNA: TGTGCCACCAGTAGCGGTGCCTACGAGCAGTACTTC. The chain couples TRBV7-2 to TRBJ2-5, with TRBD2 as a possible D gene (6 bases). The end of the DNA aligns better with TRBJ2-7, so the J call may be wrong. The CDR3 is made up of 12 amino acids. The V gene's germline CDR1 is SGHTA and CDR2 FQGNSA.

The rearrangement links TRBV4-1 to TRBJ2-3; 9 bases fit TRBD1. The V and J ends lost 0 bases and 2 bases, in that order; junction bases with no gene match: 6. Germline V CDR1 and CDR2: MGHRA, YSYEKL. This CDR3 is built from 17 residues. Here the CDR3 DNA reads TGCGCCAGCAGCCAAGACTTCGACAGGGGGAACACAGATACGCAGTATTTT. Encoded protein: CASSQDFDRGNTDTQYF.

This clone was counted a single time. The V gene is TRBV6-4, the J gene TRBJ2-1, with TRBD2 identical over 7 bases. The CDR3 consists of 17 residues. Per the germline V gene, CDR1 is MRHNA and CDR2 is SNTAGT. V dropped 4 bases and J dropped 2; count of bases not matched to a gene: 11. The CDR3 loop is CASSVPARAGAYNEQFF. The DNA for the CDR3 is TGTGCCAGCAGTGTCCCGGCAAGGGCGGGGGCCTACAATGAGCAGTTCTTC.

The J gene is TRBJ2-7, the V gene TRBV9; 12 bases map to TRBD2. Per germline, CDR1 SGDLS and CDR2 YYNGEE. This CDR3 region has 16 residues. V lost 4 bases and J lost 4; bases outside the gene matches: 9. In nucleotides, the CDR3 is TGTGCCAGCAGCCCCAGAAGACTAGCGGGGGCTTACGAGCAGTACTTC. It is translated as CASSPRRLAGAYEQYF.

The chain joins TRBV10-3 to TRBJ1-4, with unresolved D. The CDR3 extends over 13 amino acids. The germline CDR1 and CDR2 sequences are ENHRY and SYGVKD. V lost 5 bases to trimming and J lost 7 bases, with 11 bases between them. In DNA form, the CDR3 reads TGTGCCATCAGTTCGTCGACGGGTGAAAAACTGTTTTTT. Translation gives CAISSSTGEKLFF.

V usage is TRBV4-2 and J usage is TRBJ1-4; no clear D gene. Trimming cost V 0 bases and J 8 bases, with 16 bases left between them. The CDR3 has 16 residues. Per the germline V gene, CDR1 is LGHNA and CDR2 is YNFKEQ. The CDR3 protein is CASSQDREGSREKLFF. The CDR3 DNA reads TGTGCCAGCAGCCAAGATCGGGAGGGTTCGAGAGAAAAACTGTTTTTT.

The chain combines TRBV5-1 with TRBJ2-3; D is perhaps TRBD2 (6 bases). This CDR3 is built from 14 residues. Germline-derived CDR1 and CDR2 are SGHRS and YFSETQ. V lost 4 bases and J lost 6, with 15 bases in between. The CDR3 protein is CASSVQRALDTQYF. For the CDR3, the DNA is TGCGCCAGCAGCGTACAGCGGGCCCTCGATACGCAGTATTTT.

This sequence joins TRBV4-1 and TRBJ1-4, with 8 bases aligning to TRBD1. The CDR3 has 14 residues. Germline values: CDR1 MGHRA, CDR2 YSYEKL. V was clipped by 2 bases and J by 5 bases; unmatched bases: 1. In DNA, the CDR3 is TGCGCCAGCAGCCAACGACAGGGGAATGAAAAACTGTTTTTT. Encoded protein: CASSQRQGNEKLFF.

The chain is built from TRBV21-1 and TRBJ2-3; no DNA check was done on the table's D call, TRBD2. TRBV21-1 is deemed a pseudogene. This CDR3 comprises 16 residues. Here the CDR3 reads CASSRTSGRAGDTQYF. The CDR3 DNA follows: TGTGCCAGCAGCAGGACTAGCGGGAGGGCGGGAGATACGCAGTATTTT.

The rearrangement joins TRBV11-3 to TRBJ1-4, with TRBD1 matching 10 bases. Unmatched junction bases numbered 14, after V lost 5 bases and J lost 8 bases. Germline CDR1 reads SGHNT; CDR2 reads YENEEA. The CDR3 length is 17 residues. The CDR3 reads CASSPQSPTGGEEKLFF. The CDR3 coding sequence is TGTGCCAGCAGCCCCCAGTCCCCGACAGGGGGCGAAGAAAAACTGTTTTTT.